A selection of T cell receptor beta chains follows, all from one sample in a study of blood T cell repertoires in COVID-19. Sequencing was performed with immunoSEQ multiplex PCR; in TCRdb, only in-frame clones are kept and a portion is missing. Of 270,000 or so clones in the sample, approximately 84% were seen once. The sample was PBMCs or T cells enriched from blood (not recorded which). All receptors derive from a woman in her forties or fifties who had been exposed to COVID-19. The CDR3 runs from the conserved cysteine through the conserved F or W. A D gene is named only where the DNA matches it firmly. Size tells how often a clone was seen (once, few, many) or the class of an expanded clone, and some rows leave it out.

j_call	clone_size	v_call	d_call	cdr3_aa	cdr3_nt
TRBJ1-4	-	TRBV7-2	TRBD1	CASSPGQSNEKLFF	TGTGCCAGCAGCCCGGGACAGTCCAATGAAAAACTGTTTTTT
TRBJ2-6	-	TRBV5-1	-	CASSSGTARSGANVLTF	TGCGCCAGCAGCTCCGGGACTGCCCGCTCTGGGGCCAACGTCCTGACTTTC
TRBJ2-1	-	TRBV10-2	TRBD2	CASSGSRGGTYNEQFF	TGCGCCAGCAGTGGATCGCGGGGGGGAACCTACAATGAGCAGTTCTTC
TRBJ2-6	-	TRBV9	-	CASSTGSSGANVLTF	TGTGCCAGCAGCACGGGGAGCTCTGGGGCCAACGTCCTGACTTTC
TRBJ2-2	-	TRBV7-9	-	CASSSDYEELFF	TGTGCCAGCAGCTCGGACTACGAGGAGCTGTTTTTT
TRBJ2-5	-	TRBV5-1	-	CASSLGRQETQYF	TGCGCCAGCAGCTTGGGCAGACAAGAGACCCAGTACTTC
TRBJ2-7	-	TRBV15	-	CATSRAAGSYEQYF	TGTGCCACCAGCAGAGCGGCGGGTTCCTACGAGCAGTACTTC
TRBJ1-1	-	TRBV2	-	CASRAGSPFDLMNTEAFF	TGTGCCAGCAGGGCGGGATCCCCCTTTGACCTTATGAACACTGAAGCTTTCTTT
TRBJ1-2	-	TRBV9	-	CASSVGAGGYTF	TGTGCCAGCAGCGTAGGTGCGGGTGGCTACACCTTC
TRBJ1-2	-	TRBV21-1	-	CASSNLWTGHGYTF	TGTGCCAGCAGCAATCTGTGGACAGGGCATGGCTACACCTTC
TRBJ1-1	few	TRBV29-1	-	CSVDRGNTEAFF	TGCAGCGTTGATAGGGGAAACACTGAAGCTTTCTTT
TRBJ1-5	-	TRBV10-3	TRBD1	CAISRTGDNQPQHF	TGTGCCATCAGTCGGACAGGGGACAATCAGCCCCAGCATTTT
TRBJ2-1	-	TRBV27	-	CASSLSGHLNEQFF	TGTGCCAGCAGTTTATCTGGACACCTTAATGAGCAGTTCTTC
TRBJ1-2	-	TRBV28	-	CASTSDRNYGYTF	TGTGCCAGCACCTCGGACAGAAACTATGGCTACACCTTC
TRBJ1-1	-	TRBV6-1	-	CASSDLQANTEAFF	TGTGCCAGCAGTGACCTACAGGCGAACACTGAAGCTTTCTTT
TRBJ2-1	-	TRBV5-5	-	CASSSLARAYNEQFF	TGTGCCAGCAGCTCTTTAGCGAGGGCCTACAATGAGCAGTTCTTC
TRBJ1-1	-	TRBV11-2	-	CASSSLQSTEAFF	TGTGCCAGCAGCTCCTTACAGAGCACTGAAGCTTTCTTT
TRBJ2-4	once	TRBV18	TRBD2	CASSPGLAGLENIQYF	TGTGCCAGCTCACCGGGACTAGCGGGGCTCGAAAACATTCAGTACTTC
TRBJ2-3	-	TRBV11-3	-	CASSPGSRSTDTQYF	TGTGCCAGCAGCCCTGGGAGCAGGAGCACAGATACGCAGTATTTT
TRBJ1-1	few	TRBV5-5	-	CASSSRGTEAFF	TGTGCCAGCAGCTCCAGGGGAACTGAAGCTTTCTTT